This TCR beta chain comes out of a study of T cells in Graves' hyperthyroidism and ophthalmopathy. V lost 4 bases and J lost 9, with 18 bases in between. The CDR3 runs to 14 residues. The germline V gene encodes CDR1 SGHAT and CDR2 FQNNGV. This clonotype was detected only once. TCR beta CDR3 region amplification was performed from RNA transcripts. The study used the HTBI primer set for a first-round RT-PCR of the TCR CDR3. A single record per CDR3 protein comes from TCRdb applying MiXCR to the multiplex PCR reads. In the table there are roughly 520,000 distinct CDR3 sequences, around 24% of which are singletons. Source material for PBMCs was around 10 ml fresh peripheral blood.

This chain uses TRBV11-2 with TRBJ2-5; D is ambiguous. Source material: blood. The receptor's source is a woman in her twenties or thirties with Graves' ophthalmopathy. This CDR3 reads CASSSGLGPSAQYF. For the CDR3, the DNA is TGTGCCAGCAGCTCCGGCCTCGGGCCCTCGGCCCAGTACTTC.